These 30 T cell receptor beta chains were sequenced from one sample in a study of cytomegalovirus exposure and HLA in healthy donors. Generated by immunoSEQ multiplex PCR, the TCRdb table keeps only in-frame clones and is missing some. Of about 160,000 clones listed, nearly 90% are singletons. Sample: PBMCs. The origin of the receptors is a woman aged 18-29 years in good health and CMV-seropositive.

This clone appeared once. Here the CDR3 reads CASSPTLRGYEQYF. CDR3 DNA: TGTGCCAGCAGCCCCACCCTAAGGGGTTACGAGCAGTACTTC. The gene calls are TRBV28 and TRBJ2-7; weak D call: TRBD1 (5 bases). This CDR3 region has 14 residues. Trimming removed 6 bases at V and 4 bases at J, with 16 bases between. From germline, CDR1 is MDHEN and CDR2 SYDVKM.

This rearrangement joins TRBV6-4 to TRBJ2-1; a possible D gene is TRBD1 (6 bases). The CDR3 sequence is 14 residues long. Trimming took off 2 bases at V and 5 bases at J, with 10 bases between the two ends. Germline V CDR1 and CDR2: MRHNA, SNTAGT. This CDR3 reads CASSDGGDNNEQFF. For the CDR3, the DNA is TGTGCCAGCAGTGACGGGGGCGATAACAATGAGCAGTTCTTC.

This clone was seen a handful of times. The chain links TRBV19 to TRBJ2-5, with 7 bases identical to TRBD1. The germline V gene encodes CDR1 LNHDA and CDR2 SQIVND (reference sequence). The CDR3 has 12 amino acids. With V trimmed by 8 bases and J by 5 bases, 5 bases remained unmatched. CDR3 nucleotides: TGTGCCAGTTTGGGCAGGGGGGAGACCCAGTACTTC. Its protein is CASLGRGETQYF.

To note about this clone: Other DNA sequences in the sample encode the same CDR3. The rearrangement joins TRBV19 to TRBJ2-7; the match to TRBD2 covers 13 bases. In germline, CDR1 is LNHDA, CDR2 SQIVND (reference sequence). The length of the CDR3 is 15 residues. Unmatched junction bases numbered 2, after V lost 3 bases and J lost 3 bases. The chain's CDR3 is CASSIGTSGVYEQYF. The CDR3 DNA follows: TGTGCCAGTAGTATCGGGACTAGCGGGGTCTACGAGCAGTACTTC.

The rearrangement links TRBV28 to TRBJ2-7; weak D call: TRBD1 (6 bases). Trimming stripped 6 bases from V and 0 bases from J, with 21 bases between. This CDR3 spans 17 amino acids. Germline assignment: CDR1 MDHEN and CDR2 SYDVKM. CDR3 in DNA: TGTGCCAGCAGCCGGCACTCTGGACAGCCGAGCTCCTACGAGCAGTACTTC. This sequence encodes CASSRHSGQPSSYEQYF.

This rearrangement joins TRBV28 to TRBJ2-1; D is perhaps TRBD2 (6 bases). Germline CDR1 MDHEN, CDR2 SYDVKM. The CDR3 loop spans 16 amino acids. V lost 4 bases and J 4 bases, leaving 17 bases between the germline ends. The CDR3 loop reads CASSSLMGDWYNEQFF. CDR3 DNA sequence: TGTGCCAGCAGTTCCCTTATGGGGGACTGGTACAATGAGCAGTTCTTC.

As DNA, the CDR3 is TGTGCCAGCAGCCCTACCTGGACTTGGGGGGACTATGGCTACACCTTC. This encodes CASSPTWTWGDYGYTF. The V and J genes are TRBV7-9 and TRBJ1-2, with a tentative D call TRBD1 (5 bases). Germline V gene sequence: CDR1 SEHNR, CDR2 FQNEAQ (reference sequence). The germline V and J ends were trimmed by 5 bases and 3 bases, with 19 bases remaining between them. The length of the CDR3 is 16 residues.

This clone was seen once. The rearrangement uses TRBV4-3 and TRBJ2-5; TRBD2 agrees at 8 bases. This CDR3 comprises 15 residues. The germline V gene has CDR1 LGHNA and CDR2 YSLEER. The trim removed 6 bases at V and 5 bases at J, leaving 11 bases unmatched. CDR3 coding DNA: TGCGCCAGCAGTAAAGGGAGCGGGAGCCCGGAGACCCAGTACTTC. Translating gives CASSKGSGSPETQYF.

This clone occurred once. This sequence joins TRBV28 and TRBJ1-2, with a weak D call TRBD1 (6 bases). The CDR3 loop spans 13 amino acids. Germline CDR1 is MDHEN and CDR2 is SYDVKM. The V gene lost 7 bases and the J gene lost 5 bases, with 14 bases spanning the gap. The CDR3: CASTQTQGYGYTF. The CDR3 DNA is TGTGCCAGCACCCAAACCCAGGGGTATGGCTACACCTTC.

This chain connects TRBV28 to TRBJ2-7; TRBD2 aligns across 7 bases. The CDR3 sequence is 13 residues long. Germline CDR1 reads MDHEN; CDR2 reads SYDVKM. Germline trimming cut 8 bases from V and 0 bases from J; bases unmatched to any gene: 4. CDR3 coding DNA: TGTGCCAGCGTGGGCGGGAGCTCCTACGAGCAGTACTTC. Amino acid sequence: CASVGGSSYEQYF. Combining the CDR3 with reference TRBV28 and TRBJ2-7 gives the whole variable domain DVKVTQSSRYLVKRTGEKVFLECVQDMDHENMFWYRQDPGLGLRLIYFSYDVKMKEKGDIPEGYSVSREKKERFSLILESASTNQTSMYLCASVGGSSYEQYFGPGTRLTVT.

The rearrangement links TRBV2 to TRBJ1-1; TRBD1 is a possible D gene (5 bases). Germline CDR1 and CDR2: SNHLY and FYNNEI. The CDR3 is 13 amino acids. The V end was cut by 6 bases, the J end by 1 base, with 9 bases between. The CDR3 bases are TGTGCCAGCAGACTGACAGCGAACACTGAAGCTTTCTTT. Protein sequence: CASRLTANTEAFF.

This rearrangement joins TRBV11-1 to TRBJ2-7, with 11 bases identical to TRBD2. This CDR3 is built from 17 residues. Per germline, CDR1 SGHAT and CDR2 FQDESV (reference sequence). With 1 base clipped from V and 1 base from J, the junction kept 6 bases outside the gene matches. CDR3 bases: TGTGCCAGCAGCTTAGTCGCGGGACTAGCGGTTTCCTACGAGCAGTACTTC. It is translated as CASSLVAGLAVSYEQYF.

This chain connects TRBV15 to TRBJ1-1; D gene ambiguous. This CDR3 is 13 amino acids long. CDR1 and CDR2 (germline): LNHNV, YYDKDF (reference sequence). V lost 1 base to trimming and J lost 8 bases, with 11 bases between them. The CDR3 DNA follows: TGTGCCACCAGCAGAGTAGAATCGGAGGAAGCTTTCTTT. Its translation is CATSRVESEEAFF. Together with reference TRBV15 and TRBJ1-1, the CDR3 gives the full variable domain: DAMVIQNPRYQVTQFGKPVTLSCSQTLNHNVMYWYQQKSSQAPKLLFHYYDKDFNNEADTPDNFQSRRPNTSFCFLDIRSPGLGDTAMYLCATSRVESEEAFFGQGTRLTVV.

This rearrangement joins TRBV18 to TRBJ1-5; D unresolved. The germline V gene encodes CDR1 KGHSH and CDR2 LQKENI. The V end lost 3 bases, the J end lost 0 bases, and 9 bases lay between the germline ends. This CDR3 has 15 residues. The CDR3 loop is CASSPFTNSNQPQHF. In DNA form, the CDR3 reads TGTGCCAGCTCACCGTTCACAAATAGCAATCAGCCCCAGCATTTT.

As concerns this clone: Other DNA sequences of this sample code for an identical CDR3. V usage is TRBV9 and J usage is TRBJ2-1, with TRBD2 identical over 11 bases. The V segment lost 2 bases and the J segment 3 bases; nucleotides outside the gene matches: 1. Germline lookup yields CDR1 SGDLS and CDR2 YYNGEE. This CDR3 is built from 15 residues. The CDR3 is CASSVGTSGYNEQFF. DNA of the CDR3: TGTGCCAGCAGCGTCGGGACTAGCGGCTACAATGAGCAGTTCTTC.

A single count supports this clone. J is TRBJ1-2 and V is TRBV14; D not certain. CDR3 length equals 15 residues. Germline CDR1 reads SGHDN; CDR2 reads FVKESK. Trimming shortened V by 3 bases and J by 6 bases, and 17 bases separated the two germline ends. CDR3 bases: TGTGCCAGCAGCCACCTAGGAGGGTTCAACGATGGCTACACCTTC. Protein product: CASSHLGGFNDGYTF.

The chain employs TRBV7-2 and TRBJ2-3; possibly TRBD1 for D (6 bases). The CDR3 covers 15 residues. Trimming shortened V by 1 base and J by 2 bases, and 10 bases separated the two germline ends. Germline lookup yields CDR1 SGHTA and CDR2 FQGNSA. CDR3: CASSLGTGYTDTQYF. The CDR3 region has the DNA TGTGCCAGCAGCTTAGGAACAGGGTACACAGATACGCAGTATTTT. Using reference TRBV7-2 and TRBJ2-3 for the parts outside the CDR3, the full variable domain is GAGVSQSPSNKVTEKGKDVELRCDPISGHTALYWYRQSLGQGLEFLIYFQGNSAPDKSGLPSDRFSAERTGGSVSTLTIQRTQQEDSAVYLCASSLGTGYTDTQYFGPGTRLTVL.

The chain carries TRBV9 and TRBJ2-7; D is possibly TRBD1 (5 bases). Germline CDR1 and CDR2: SGDLS and YYNGEE. The length of the CDR3 is 14 residues. Trimming stripped 0 bases from V and 1 base from J, with 8 bases between. The CDR3 here is CASSVVDSSYEQYF. For the CDR3, the DNA is TGTGCCAGCAGCGTAGTTGACAGTTCCTACGAGCAGTACTTC.

The chain joins TRBV19 to TRBJ1-1; no firm D call. Trimming pared 3 bases from V and 5 bases from J, leaving 22 bases between. Germline V gene data show CDR1 as LNHDA and CDR2 as SQIVND (reference sequence). The CDR3 runs 17 residues. The CDR3 sequence is CASSMDTVGKLRTEAFF. CDR3 in DNA: TGTGCCAGTAGTATGGATACCGTGGGCAAACTCAGGACTGAAGCTTTCTTT.

The chain uses TRBV5-6 and TRBJ2-7, with 12 bases identical to TRBD2. V shed 1 base, J shed 5 bases, and the junction held 4 bases outside the gene matches. This CDR3 contains 15 residues. Germline V gene lookup returns CDR1 SGHDT and CDR2 YYEEEE. CDR3 bases: TGTGCCAGCAGCTTGATGCTAGCGGGAGGGCACGAGCAGTACTTC. This encodes CASSLMLAGGHEQYF. Full variable domain (outside the CDR3, taken from reference TRBV5-6 and TRBJ2-7): DAGVTQSPTHLIKTRGQQVTLRCSPKSGHDTVSWYQQALGQGPQFIFQYYEEEERQRGNFPDRFSGHQFPNYSSELNVNALLLGDSALYLCASSLMLAGGHEQYFGPGTRLTVT.

The chain recombines TRBV5-6 with TRBJ1-3; D is unclear. This CDR3 is built from 17 residues. V lost 1 base and J 5 bases, leaving 19 bases between the germline ends. Looked up from germline, CDR1 is SGHDT and CDR2 is YYEEEE. The CDR3 loop reads CASSLTLGPGSRNTIYF. The CDR3 DNA sequence: TGTGCCAGCAGCTTGACTCTAGGACCGGGGTCCAGAAACACCATATATTTT.

This chain links TRBV5-1 with TRBJ1-5; 7 positions agree with TRBD1. V shed 4 bases and J 1 base; nucleotides not matched to a gene: 8. This CDR3 has 16 residues. Germline-derived CDR1 and CDR2 are SGHRS and YFSETQ. The CDR3 sequence: CASSIPDRPSNQPQHF. CDR3 nucleotides: TGCGCCAGCAGCATCCCGGACAGGCCCAGCAATCAGCCCCAGCATTTT. The entire variable domain, with the rest obtained from reference TRBV5-1 and TRBJ1-5, is as follows: KAGVTQTPRYLIKTRGQQVTLSCSPISGHRSVSWYQQTPGQGLQFLFEYFSETQRNKGNFPGRFSGRQFSNSRSEMNVSTLELGDSALYLCASSIPDRPSNQPQHFGDGTRLSIL.

The J gene is TRBJ2-5, the V gene TRBV30; D not certain. In germline, CDR1 is GTSNPN, CDR2 SVGIG (reference sequence). The germline V and J ends were trimmed by 0 bases and 4 bases, with 6 bases remaining between them. The CDR3 loop spans 12 amino acids. CDR3: CAWSVLGETQYF. The DNA of the CDR3 is TGTGCCTGGAGTGTCCTCGGAGAGACCCAGTACTTC.

The V and J genes are TRBV28 and TRBJ2-7, with 9 bases identical to TRBD2. CDR3 length: 13 residues. V shed 3 bases, J shed 6 bases, and the junction held 3 bases outside the gene matches. Germline V gene data show CDR1 as MDHEN and CDR2 as SYDVKM. The CDR3 DNA reads TGTGCCAGCAGTTTTAGCGGGGGTTCCGAGCAGTACTTC. Translating gives CASSFSGGSEQYF.

The chain has TRBV7-8 and TRBJ2-1; possibly TRBD1 for D (5 bases). The V end lost 1 base, the J end lost 3 bases, and 7 bases lay between the germline ends. The germline V gene encodes CDR1 SGHVS and CDR2 FQNEAQ. The CDR3 spans 14 residues. Here the CDR3 reads CASSLGGSYNEQFF. DNA for the CDR3: TGTGCCAGCAGCTTAGGGGGCAGCTACAATGAGCAGTTCTTC.

The chain carries TRBV30 and TRBJ2-5; 7 bases map to TRBD1. In germline, CDR1 is GTSNPN, CDR2 SVGIG (reference sequence). The CDR3 spans 13 residues. Germline trimming cut 2 bases from V and 4 bases from J; bases unmatched to any gene: 4. For the CDR3, the DNA is TGTGCCTGGAGTCCTCGACAGGGAGAGACCCAGTACTTC. The encoded protein is CAWSPRQGETQYF.

The rearrangement joins TRBV7-2 to TRBJ2-4, with TRBD2 matching 9 bases. CDR1 and CDR2 from the germline V gene are SGHTA and FQGNSA. This CDR3 is built from 14 residues. V lost 4 bases to trimming and J lost 6 bases; unmatched junction nucleotides: 4. CDR3 nucleotides: TGTGCCAGCAGCTCGGTGACTAGCGGAAACATTCAGTACTTC. Protein: CASSSVTSGNIQYF.

This clone came up a few times. V usage is TRBV7-9 and J usage is TRBJ1-1; D is unresolved. This CDR3 has 13 amino acids. Trimming removed 3 bases from V and 0 bases from J, with 5 bases in between. Germline CDR1 reads SEHNR; CDR2 reads FQNEAQ (reference sequence). In DNA form, the CDR3 reads TGTGCCAGCAGCTTCTCGGTGAACACTGAAGCTTTCTTT. It is translated as CASSFSVNTEAFF.

The rearrangement joins TRBV11-2 to TRBJ2-3, with D perhaps matching TRBD1 (6 bases). V gave up 2 bases and J gave up 5 bases, with 11 bases separating them. The CDR3 totals 14 residues. Germline lookup yields CDR1 SGHAT and CDR2 FQNNGV. CDR3 region: CASSLLRGVDTQYF. In DNA form, the CDR3 reads TGTGCCAGCAGCTTACTCAGGGGAGTAGATACGCAGTATTTT. The full variable domain, its missing parts supplied by reference TRBV11-2 and TRBJ2-3, is EAGVAQSPRYKIIEKRQSVAFWCNPISGHATLYWYQQILGQGPKLLIQFQNNGVVDDSQLPKDRFSAERLKGVDSTLKIQPAKLEDSAVYLCASSLLRGVDTQYFGPGTRLTVL.

The chain employs TRBV6-5 and TRBJ1-1, with D unclear. The CDR3 consists of 13 residues. Germline values: CDR1 MNHEY, CDR2 SVGAGI. V lost 2 bases to trimming and J lost 1 base, with 5 bases between them. This CDR3 is CASSYGQNTEAFF. In nucleotides, the CDR3 is TGTGCCAGCAGTTACGGGCAGAACACTGAAGCTTTCTTT.